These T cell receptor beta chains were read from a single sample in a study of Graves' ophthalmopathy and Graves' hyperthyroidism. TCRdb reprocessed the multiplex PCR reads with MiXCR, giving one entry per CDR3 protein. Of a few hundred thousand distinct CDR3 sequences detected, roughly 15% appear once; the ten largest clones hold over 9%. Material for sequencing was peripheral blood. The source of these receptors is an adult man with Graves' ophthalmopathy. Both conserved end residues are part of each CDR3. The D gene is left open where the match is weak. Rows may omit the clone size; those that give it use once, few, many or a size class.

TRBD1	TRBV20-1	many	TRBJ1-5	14	CSARPTGENQPQHF	TGCAGTGCTAGACCGACAGGGGAAAATCAGCCCCAGCATTTT
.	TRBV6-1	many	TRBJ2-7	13	CASREPAAGEQYF	TGTGCCAGCCGAGAGCCCGCGGCGGGGGAGCAGTACTTC
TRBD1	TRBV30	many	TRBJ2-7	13	CAWSGTGTGEQYF	TGTGCCTGGAGCGGGACAGGGACGGGCGAGCAGTACTTC
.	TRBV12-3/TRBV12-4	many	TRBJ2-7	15	CASSFRPGRSYEQYF	TGTGCCAGCAGTTTTCGGCCTGGGAGATCCTACGAGCAGTACTTC
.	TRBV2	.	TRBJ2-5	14	CASSGTDSNQTQYF	TGTGCCAGCAGTGGAACGGATAGCAATCAGACCCAGTACTTC
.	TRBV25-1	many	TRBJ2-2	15	CAGSEYGTNTGELFF	TGTGCCGGCAGTGAATATGGGACGAACACCGGGGAGCTGTTTTTT
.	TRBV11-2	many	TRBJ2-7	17	CASSLESLGQGSYEQYF	TGTGCCAGCAGCTTAGAGTCATTGGGCCAGGGATCCTACGAGCAGTACTTC
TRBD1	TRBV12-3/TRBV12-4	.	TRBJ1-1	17	CASSQSTGGDVNTEAFF	TGTGCCAGCAGCCAGTCGACAGGGGGCGACGTGAACACTGAAGCTTTCTTT
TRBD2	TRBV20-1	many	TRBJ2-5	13	CSESGRAKETQYF	TGCAGTGAAAGCGGGAGGGCCAAGGAGACCCAGTACTTC
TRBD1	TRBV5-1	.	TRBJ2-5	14	CASSLGRGPETQYF	TGCGCCAGCAGCTTGGGCAGGGGGCCGGAGACCCAGTACTTC
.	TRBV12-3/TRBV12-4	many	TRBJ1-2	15	CASSLGDRQIYGYTF	TGTGCCAGCAGTTTAGGAGATCGACAAATCTATGGCTACACCTTC
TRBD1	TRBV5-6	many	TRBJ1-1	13	CASSLQGLTEAFF	TGTGCCAGCAGCTTACAGGGGCTCACTGAAGCTTTCTTT
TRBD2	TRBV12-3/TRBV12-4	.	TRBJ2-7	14	CASSPGGTRYEQYF	TGTGCCAGCAGCCCGGGGGGGACACGCTACGAGCAGTACTTC
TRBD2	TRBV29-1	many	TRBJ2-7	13	CSVEDAGVHEQYF	TGCAGCGTTGAAGATGCGGGGGTCCACGAGCAGTACTTC
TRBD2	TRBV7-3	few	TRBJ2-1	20	CASSSGYPGLAGGPNNEQFF	TGTGCCAGCAGCTCCGGATATCCGGGACTAGCGGGAGGGCCAAACAATGAGCAGTTCTTC
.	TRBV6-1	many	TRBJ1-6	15	CASSDLGPYNSPLHF	TGTGCCAGCAGTGATTTGGGACCCTATAATTCACCCCTCCACTTT
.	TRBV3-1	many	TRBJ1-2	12	CASSQVTGGSTF	TGTGCCAGCAGCCAAGTAACAGGAGGGAGCACCTTC
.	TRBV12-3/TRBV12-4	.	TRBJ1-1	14	CASSLAVLMGEAFF	TGTGCCAGCAGTTTAGCGGTCTTAATGGGTGAAGCTTTCTTT
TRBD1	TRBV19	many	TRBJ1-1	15	CASSPWTGGNTEAFF	TGTGCCAGTAGTCCGTGGACAGGGGGTAACACTGAAGCTTTCTTT
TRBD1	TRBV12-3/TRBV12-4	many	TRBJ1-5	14	CASRSQGRNQPQHF	TGTGCCAGCAGGTCACAGGGGCGTAATCAGCCCCAGCATTTT
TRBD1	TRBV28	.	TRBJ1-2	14	CASRKQGLGYGYTF	TGTGCCAGCAGAAAACAGGGGCTCGGCTATGGCTACACCTTC
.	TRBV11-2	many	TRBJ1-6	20	CASSLDLSKTGSSYNSPLHF	TGTGCCAGCAGCTTAGATCTCTCCAAGACAGGCAGCTCCTATAATTCACCCCTCCACTTT
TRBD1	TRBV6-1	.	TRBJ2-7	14	CASSRDRAPWEQYF	TGTGCCAGCAGTCGGGACAGGGCCCCTTGGGAGCAGTACTTC
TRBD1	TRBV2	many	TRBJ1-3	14	CASRTGGAGNTIYF	TGTGCCAGCAGGACAGGGGGCGCGGGAAACACCATATATTTT
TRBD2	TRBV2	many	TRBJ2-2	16	CASRETSGSRTGELFF	TGTGCCAGCAGGGAAACTAGCGGGAGCCGCACCGGGGAGCTGTTTTTT
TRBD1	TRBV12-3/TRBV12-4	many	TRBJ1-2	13	CASRARDSYGYTF	TGTGCCAGCAGAGCCCGGGACAGCTATGGCTACACCTTC